This entry features one TCR beta chain sequence. Its antigen is currently unknown. The CDR3 covers 16 residues. The V gene lost 6 bases and the J gene lost 1 base, with 18 bases spanning the gap. Germline assignment: CDR1 SGHAT and CDR2 FQDESV (reference sequence). Assay used: immunoSEQ multiplex PCR; TCRdb lists only in-frame clones, some missing. The sample carries approximately 500,000 clones, about 85% recorded once. Every donor was a Caucasian adult from Nashville, Tennessee. Genomic DNA for unsorted samples, which was extracted with the QIAamp DNA Blood Mini kit, came from about 83 million PBMCs. This sample stems from a study of shared clonotypes between healthy human individuals. The study, taken as a whole, reports: Clonotype sharing among donors, it was expected, would be affected by sequencing depth.

The specimen was PBMCs. This TCR was recovered from a woman in her 40s in good health. Some clones in this sample may be carry-over from other donors' samples. This rearrangement joins TRBV11-1 to TRBJ2-5, with D perhaps matching TRBD1 (6 bases). The CDR3 region has the DNA TGTGCCAGCAGTTCCCCTCCGGGACACCGCCAAGAGACCCAGTACTTC. Translated, it gives CASSSPPGHRQETQYF.